The 32 T cell receptor beta chains given below trace back to one sample, sequenced in a study of cytomegalovirus exposure and HLA in healthy donors. Profiling relied on immunoSEQ multiplex PCR, and the TCRdb table lists in-frame clones only, not all of them. The top ten hold 3.5% to 4% of the sample, which has tens of thousands of clones, 70% to 90% seen once. Sequencing was carried out using PBMCs. These receptors all come from a woman aged 18-30 years in good health and CMV-seropositive.

This clone was counted a few times. J is TRBJ2-7 and V is TRBV7-9; 9 positions match TRBD1. This CDR3 has 15 residues. Losses at the gene ends were 5 bases for V and 2 bases for J; bases not matched to a gene: 7. Germline V gene data show CDR1 as SEHNR and CDR2 as FQNEAQ (reference sequence). This CDR3 reads CASSTGTGRTYEQYF. The CDR3 bases are TGTGCCAGCAGCACAGGGACAGGGAGAACCTACGAGCAGTACTTC. The full variable domain, its missing parts supplied by reference TRBV7-9 and TRBJ2-7, is DTGVSQNPRHKITKRGQNVTFRCDPISEHNRLYWYRQTLGQGPEFLTYFQNEAQLEKSRLLSDRFSAERPKGSFSTLEIQRTEQGDSAMYLCASSTGTGRTYEQYFGPGTRLTVT.

The chain uses TRBV13 and TRBJ1-2; 7 bases fit TRBD1. This CDR3 comprises 15 residues. Unmatched junction bases numbered 11, after V lost 2 bases and J lost 8 bases. Germline V gives CDR1 PRHDT, CDR2 FYEKMQ (reference sequence). CDR3 residues: CASSLWSRQGEGYTF. The CDR3 bases are TGTGCCAGCAGCTTATGGTCGCGGCAGGGGGAAGGCTACACCTTC.

The chain has TRBV7-6 and TRBJ1-1, with 12 bases that match TRBD1. The V gene end was trimmed by 4 bases and the J gene end by 5 bases; junction bases not matched to a gene: 11. Germline CDR1 reads SGHVS; CDR2 reads FNYEAQ. This CDR3 is 17 amino acids long. The CDR3, as DNA: TGTGCCAGCAGCTCGCCCGGGACAGGGGGCTTGAGAACTGAAGCTTTCTTT. Residues: CASSSPGTGGLRTEAFF.

The V and J genes are TRBV5-5 and TRBJ2-7; 7 nucleotides line up with TRBD2. Germline V gene lookup returns CDR1 SGHKS and CDR2 YYEKEE (reference sequence). V was clipped by 4 bases and J by 7 bases; unmatched bases: 14. CDR3 length: 15 residues. The CDR3 region has the DNA TGTGCCAGCAGCGAGGAGCCTCTGGGAGCGGGAGAGCAGTACTTC. Amino acid sequence: CASSEEPLGAGEQYF.

The V and J genes are TRBV7-2 and TRBJ2-7; D not resolved. Trimming removed 5 bases at V and 0 bases at J, with 5 bases between. Germline CDR1 reads SGHTA; CDR2 reads FQGNSA. This CDR3 region has 12 residues. The chain's CDR3 is CASSPVSYEQYF. The CDR3 DNA is TGTGCCAGCAGCCCGGTCTCCTACGAGCAGTACTTC.

The chain couples TRBV2 to TRBJ1-2; 7 bases are shared with TRBD1. Losses at the gene ends were 6 bases for V and 4 bases for J; bases not matched to a gene: 11. This CDR3 has 15 amino acids. The germline V gene has CDR1 SNHLY and CDR2 FYNNEI. The DNA for the CDR3 is TGTGCCAGCAGCAGGGGAGACAGGGCGGGCTATGGCTACACCTTC. Protein product: CASSRGDRAGYGYTF.

The chain combines TRBV10-1 with TRBJ2-7, with a tentative D call TRBD1 (5 bases). The CDR3 runs to 15 residues. CDR1 and CDR2 (germline): WNHNN, SYGVQD (reference sequence). Trimming took off 4 bases at V and 3 bases at J, with 16 bases between the two ends. CDR3 nucleotides: TGCGCCAGCAGTGGGACAACGAGTCCTGTCTACGAGCAGTACTTC. Translating gives CASSGTTSPVYEQYF.

This clone was counted once. The rearrangement uses TRBV7-9 and TRBJ2-1, with D maybe TRBD1 (6 bases). Germline V gene sequence: CDR1 SEHNR, CDR2 FQNEAQ (reference sequence). The length of the CDR3 is 15 residues. Trimming pared 6 bases from V and 2 bases from J, leaving 14 bases between. In DNA form, the CDR3 reads TGTGCCAGCAGTTATGGTGGGGGCACCTACAATGAGCAGTTCTTC. This translates into CASSYGGGTYNEQFF.

The chain joins TRBV7-2 to TRBJ1-2; D is perhaps TRBD1 (6 bases). This CDR3 contains 16 residues. From germline, CDR1 is SGHTA and CDR2 FQGNSA. Trimming took off 5 bases at V and 4 bases at J, with 20 bases between the two ends. CDR3 nucleotide sequence: TGTGCCAGCAGCCCCATGTGGGGGGGGGCGGCCTATGGCTACACCTTC. The encoded protein is CASSPMWGGAAYGYTF.

The rearrangement links TRBV4-2 to TRBJ2-1; D is ambiguous. V dropped 1 base and J dropped 2 bases, with 6 bases sitting between them. Germline lookup yields CDR1 LGHNA and CDR2 YNFKEQ. The CDR3 consists of 14 residues. The CDR3 bases are TGTGCCAGCAGCCAAGGAGTGGCCTACAATGAGCAGTTCTTC. Translated, it gives CASSQGVAYNEQFF.

V and J are TRBV28 and TRBJ1-2; tentatively, D is TRBD1 (5 bases). Looked up from germline, CDR1 is MDHEN and CDR2 is SYDVKM. The CDR3 is 14 residues long. V lost 6 bases and J 7 bases, leaving 18 bases between the germline ends. CDR3 bases: TGTGCCAGCAGCCTTCCCGACATTACAGGTGGCTACACCTTC. It translates to CASSLPDITGGYTF.

The V and J genes are TRBV28 and TRBJ2-4; 7 bases are a match to TRBD2. In germline, CDR1 is MDHEN, CDR2 SYDVKM. This CDR3 has 15 amino acids. Trimming at V came to 6 bases and at J to 2 bases, leaving 7 bases not matched to a gene. Here the CDR3 DNA reads TGTGCCAGCAGCAGTGCGGGAGCCTCCAAAAACATTCAGTACTTC. Protein sequence: CASSSAGASKNIQYF.

This chain uses TRBV2 with TRBJ2-1; TRBD2 aligns across 8 bases. Germline trimming cut 6 bases from V and 3 bases from J; bases unmatched to any gene: 13. Germline V gives CDR1 SNHLY, CDR2 FYNNEI. This CDR3 contains 17 residues. The CDR3: CASRIHSGTGGYNEQFF. CDR3 DNA: TGTGCCAGCAGGATCCATAGCGGGACGGGGGGCTACAATGAGCAGTTCTTC.

The chain is built from TRBV30 and TRBJ2-1; 11 positions agree with TRBD2. Germline-derived CDR1 and CDR2 are GTSNPN and SVGIG (reference sequence). Unmatched junction bases numbered 6, after V lost 4 bases and J lost 4 bases. This CDR3 has 15 residues. The CDR3 is CAWNTGLAGYNEQFF. CDR3 nucleotides: TGTGCCTGGAACACCGGACTAGCGGGTTACAATGAGCAGTTCTTC. The whole variable domain, remainder taken from reference TRBV30 and TRBJ2-1, is SQTIHQWPATLVQPVGSPLSLECTVEGTSNPNLYWYRQAAGRGLQLLFYSVGIGQISSEVPQNLSASRPQDRQFILSSKKLLLSDSGFYLCAWNTGLAGYNEQFFGPGTRLTVL.

The CDR3 DNA is TGTGCCAGTAGTATCTCTGGGACAGGGTACGAGCAGTACTTC. Translated, it gives CASSISGTGYEQYF. The chain couples TRBV19 to TRBJ2-7, with 9 bases aligning to TRBD1. The J segment lost 4 bases and the V segment lost 3 bases, leaving 4 bases of the junction unmatched. The CDR3 has 14 amino acids. The germline V gene has CDR1 LNHDA and CDR2 SQIVND (reference sequence).

J is TRBJ2-2 and V is TRBV1; TRBD2, the table's D call, lacks a check against the DNA. TRBV1 is given as a pseudogene. The CDR3 sequence is 16 residues long. The CDR3 protein is CTSSPVISVATGELFF. CDR3 nucleotide sequence: TGCACCAGCAGCCCCGTGATTAGCGTGGCCACCGGGGAGCTGTTTTTT.

The genes are TRBV7-6 and TRBJ1-3; TRBD1 matches 7 bases. The germline V gene has CDR1 SGHVS and CDR2 FNYEAQ. The V gene end was trimmed by 2 bases and the J gene end by 1 base; junction bases not matched to a gene: 5. This CDR3 is 16 amino acids long. CDR3 sequence reads: CASSLTGVESGNTIYF. The CDR3 DNA reads TGTGCCAGCAGCTTAACAGGGGTCGAGTCTGGAAACACCATATATTTT. Full variable domain (outside the CDR3, taken from reference TRBV7-6 and TRBJ1-3): GAGVSQSPRYKVTKRGQDVALRCDPISGHVSLYWYRQALGQGPEFLTYFNYEAQQDKSGLPNDRFSAERPEGSISTLTIQRTEQRDSAMYRCASSLTGVESGNTIYFGEGSWLTVV.

This clone was recorded once. The rearrangement links TRBV28 to TRBJ2-1; TRBD1 matches at 8 bases. The CDR3 spans 15 residues. The germline CDR1 and CDR2 sequences are MDHEN and SYDVKM. Trimming cost V 6 bases and J 1 base; bases outside gene matches: 5. Written as DNA, the CDR3 is TGTGCCAGCAGGCACGACAGGGGTTCCTACAATGAGCAGTTCTTC. It codes for CASRHDRGSYNEQFF.

The chain has TRBV6-5 and TRBJ2-2, with TRBD2 identical over 8 bases. This CDR3 has 16 amino acids. Germline lookup yields CDR1 MNHEY and CDR2 SVGAGI. Trimming took 2 bases from V and 0 from J; bases not matched to a gene: 2. In nucleotides, the CDR3 is TGTGCCAGCAGTTACAGAGCGGGGGCGAACACCGGGGAGCTGTTTTTT. As protein: CASSYRAGANTGELFF.

The chain carries TRBV6-5 and TRBJ1-1, with 8 bases that match TRBD1. Germline V gives CDR1 MNHEY, CDR2 SVGAGI. J was trimmed by 11 bases and V by 6 bases; bases with no gene match: 5. The CDR3 has 11 amino acids. CDR3 in amino acids: CASRTTGVAFF. CDR3 nucleotides: TGTGCCAGCAGAACGACAGGGGTGGCTTTCTTT.

The chain uses TRBV18 and TRBJ2-1, with 8 bases identical to TRBD2. The CDR3 has 16 residues. Germline V lookup: CDR1 KGHSH, CDR2 LQKENI. The ends lost 1 base at V and 8 bases at J; junction bases unmatched: 10. CDR3 amino acids: CASSPLGLAGGDEQFF. In DNA, the CDR3 is TGTGCCAGCTCACCACTTGGACTAGCCGGGGGGGATGAGCAGTTCTTC.

CDR3 in amino acids: CAWSGGWRMNTEAFF. In nucleotides, the CDR3 is TGTGCCTGGAGTGGAGGGTGGCGCATGAACACTGAAGCTTTCTTT. The chain links TRBV30 to TRBJ1-1; D uncertain. Germline-derived CDR1 and CDR2 are GTSNPN and SVGIG (reference sequence). The CDR3 totals 15 residues. V lost 1 base, J lost 0 bases, and 12 bases lay in between. Supplemented by reference TRBV30 and TRBJ1-1, the full variable domain reads SQTIHQWPATLVQPVGSPLSLECTVEGTSNPNLYWYRQAAGRGLQLLFYSVGIGQISSEVPQNLSASRPQDRQFILSSKKLLLSDSGFYLCAWSGGWRMNTEAFFGQGTRLTVV.

The genes are TRBV15 and TRBJ2-7; D uncertain. The length of the CDR3 is 18 residues. The germline gives CDR1 LNHNV, CDR2 YYDKDF (reference sequence). V lost 0 bases and J lost 4, with 22 bases in between. The CDR3 nucleotides read TGTGCCACCAGCAGAGATAGTCGGAGCCGAGCCTCCTTTTACGAGCAGTACTTC. This codes for CATSRDSRSRASFYEQYF. The entire variable domain, with the rest obtained from reference TRBV15 and TRBJ2-7, is as follows: DAMVIQNPRYQVTQFGKPVTLSCSQTLNHNVMYWYQQKSSQAPKLLFHYYDKDFNNEADTPDNFQSRRPNTSFCFLDIRSPGLGDTAMYLCATSRDSRSRASFYEQYFGPGTRLTVT.

The chain recombines TRBV5-1 with TRBJ2-7, with 8 bases lining up with TRBD1. Per germline, CDR1 SGHRS and CDR2 YFSETQ. The CDR3 is 15 amino acids. The V and J ends lost 4 bases and 0 bases, in that order; junction bases with no gene match: 6. The CDR3 DNA follows: TGCGCCAGCAGCCCCGCAGGGGGCTACTCCTACGAGCAGTACTTC. This sequence encodes CASSPAGGYSYEQYF.

The chain combines TRBV5-4 with TRBJ1-4, with 7 bases fitting TRBD1. Germline values: CDR1 SGHNT, CDR2 YYREEE (reference sequence). V gave up 2 bases and J gave up 9 bases; unmatched junction bases: 4. The CDR3 runs to 13 residues. CDR3 sequence reads: CASSLETGQKLFF. The CDR3 DNA follows: TGTGCCAGCAGCTTAGAGACAGGGCAAAAACTGTTTTTT.

J is TRBJ2-1 and V is TRBV6-4; 11 bases map to TRBD1. CDR3 size: 15 residues. With 4 bases clipped from V and 8 bases from J, the junction kept 7 bases outside the gene matches. Looked up from germline, CDR1 is MRHNA and CDR2 is SNTAGT. The CDR3 nucleotides read TGTGCCAGCAGTGTTGGGACAGGGGGAATGTATGAGCAGTTCTTC. Translation gives CASSVGTGGMYEQFF.

This chain joins TRBV6-4 and TRBJ2-2; 8 positions match TRBD1. The germline V gene encodes CDR1 MRHNA and CDR2 SNTAGT. CDR3 length: 15 residues. V was pared by 3 bases and J by 2 bases, with 2 bases of the junction left unmatched. The CDR3 spells CASSEGQDNTGELFF. The CDR3 DNA is TGTGCCAGCAGTGAGGGACAGGATAACACCGGGGAGCTGTTTTTT.

The chain has TRBV30 and TRBJ2-1, with 8 bases identical to TRBD2. The V gene end was trimmed by 4 bases and the J gene end by 10 bases; junction bases not matched to a gene: 9. The CDR3 runs to 13 residues. Germline CDR1 is GTSNPN and CDR2 is SVGIG (reference sequence). In nucleotides, the CDR3 is TGTGCCTGGAATAGCGGGATAGAGGGGGAGCAGTTCTTC. This gives the protein CAWNSGIEGEQFF.

The J gene is TRBJ1-3, the V gene TRBV2, with no clear D. Trimming took off 7 bases at V and 0 bases at J, with 13 bases between the two ends. This CDR3 spans 15 amino acids. Germline V gene lookup returns CDR1 SNHLY and CDR2 FYNNEI. The CDR3, as DNA: TGTGCCAGCACGAGAGACACGAGCTCTGGAAACACCATATATTTT. Residues: CASTRDTSSGNTIYF.

CDR3 loop: CAWRAAGRSYEQYF. CDR3 bases: TGTGCCTGGAGGGCGGCAGGGAGGTCCTACGAGCAGTACTTC. This chain uses TRBV30 with TRBJ2-7, with D perhaps matching TRBD2 (6 bases). From germline, CDR1 is GTSNPN and CDR2 SVGIG (reference sequence). V lost 3 bases to trimming and J lost 1 base, with 13 bases between them. The CDR3 contains 14 residues. The complete variable domain, with remaining parts taken from reference TRBV30 and TRBJ2-7, reads SQTIHQWPATLVQPVGSPLSLECTVEGTSNPNLYWYRQAAGRGLQLLFYSVGIGQISSEVPQNLSASRPQDRQFILSSKKLLLSDSGFYLCAWRAAGRSYEQYFGPGTRLTVT.

V usage is TRBV5-3 and J usage is TRBJ2-5, with D perhaps TRBD1 (6 bases). TRBV5-3 is known as an ORF, though its function is uncertain. Trimming cost V 4 bases and J 7 bases, with 8 bases left between them. CDR3 length: 11 residues. CDR3: CARSRRGTQYF. DNA for the CDR3: TGTGCCAGAAGCCGCAGGGGGACCCAGTACTTC.

For this clone: The sample holds other DNA sequences that translate to the same CDR3. The chain carries TRBV5-1 and TRBJ1-4; TRBD1 agrees at 7 bases. Per the germline V gene, CDR1 is SGHRS and CDR2 is YFSETQ. Germline trimming cut 3 bases from V and 3 bases from J; bases unmatched to any gene: 5. There are 15 residues in the CDR3. CDR3 bases: TGCGCCAGCAGCTATACAGGGGCGGCTAATGAAAAACTGTTTTTT. Translated, it gives CASSYTGAANEKLFF.